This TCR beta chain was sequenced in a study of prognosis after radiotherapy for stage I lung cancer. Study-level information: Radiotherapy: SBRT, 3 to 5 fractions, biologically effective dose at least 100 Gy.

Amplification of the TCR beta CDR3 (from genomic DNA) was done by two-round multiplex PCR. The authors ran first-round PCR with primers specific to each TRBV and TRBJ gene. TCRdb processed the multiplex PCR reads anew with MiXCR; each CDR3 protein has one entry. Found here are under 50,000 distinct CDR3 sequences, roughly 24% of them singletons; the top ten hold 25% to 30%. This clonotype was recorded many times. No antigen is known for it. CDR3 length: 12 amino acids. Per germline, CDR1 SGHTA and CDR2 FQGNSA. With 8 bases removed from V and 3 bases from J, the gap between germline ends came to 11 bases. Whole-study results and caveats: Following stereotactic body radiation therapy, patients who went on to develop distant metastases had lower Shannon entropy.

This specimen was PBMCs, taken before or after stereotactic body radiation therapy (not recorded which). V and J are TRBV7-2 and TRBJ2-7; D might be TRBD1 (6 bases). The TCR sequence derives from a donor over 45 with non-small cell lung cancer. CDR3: CASGKQGYEQYF. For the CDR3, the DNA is TGTGCCAGCGGCAAACAGGGCTACGAGCAGTACTTC.